Following are 11 T cell receptor beta chains from one sample sequenced in a study of cytomegalovirus exposure and HLA in healthy donors listed by TCRdb under 2017. Receptor libraries were prepared by the immunoSEQ multiplex PCR assay. The multiplex PCR relied on a mix of 60 forward primers for TCR Vbeta segments and 13 reverse primers for TCR Jbeta segments. TCRdb took over this immuneACCESS table, retaining in-frame rearrangements with V and J assigned. Such tables are incomplete; in checked studies, under half of the missing clones stem from an unresolved V gene, and the remainder is unexplained. This sample gives 90,000 to 110,000 clones in total; roughly 76% of them show up just once. The ten largest account for 7.7% of the sample. The sequenced sample was PBMCs. All receptors come from a woman in her forties or fifties in good health and CMV-seropositive.

V usage is TRBV7-2 and J usage is TRBJ2-3; 14 bases map to TRBD2. The CDR3 runs 18 residues. Germline values: CDR1 SGHTA, CDR2 FQGNSA. V shed 6 bases, J shed 0 bases, and the junction held 8 bases outside the gene matches. The CDR3 spells CASRSGTSGSGSTDTQYF. The CDR3 bases are TGTGCCAGCAGATCGGGGACTAGCGGGAGTGGGAGCACAGATACGCAGTATTTT.

This clone was picked up a small number of times. The chain combines TRBV7-6 with TRBJ1-3, with D hard to call. Trimming shortened V by 1 base and J by 4 bases, and 8 bases separated the two germline ends. The CDR3 sequence is 14 residues long. Germline V lookup: CDR1 SGHVS, CDR2 FNYEAQ. In DNA form, the CDR3 reads TGTGCCAGCAGCTTAGACCCCGCGGGAAACACCATATATTTT. This gives the protein CASSLDPAGNTIYF. The variable domain in full, with the rest retrieved from reference TRBV7-6 and TRBJ1-3, is GAGVSQSPRYKVTKRGQDVALRCDPISGHVSLYWYRQALGQGPEFLTYFNYEAQQDKSGLPNDRFSAERPEGSISTLTIQRTEQRDSAMYRCASSLDPAGNTIYFGEGSWLTVV.

The chain's CDR3 is CASSPARESPLHF. The CDR3 coding sequence is TGTGCCAGCTCACCCGCGCGGGAATCACCCCTCCACTTT. V gene TRBV18 combines with J gene TRBJ1-6; D is ambiguous. Germline V lookup: CDR1 KGHSH, CDR2 LQKENI. V lost 3 bases and J 10 bases, leaving 10 bases between the germline ends. The CDR3 is 13 amino acids.

V usage is TRBV7-2 and J usage is TRBJ2-5; 12 bases align to TRBD2. The CDR3 extends over 14 amino acids. The germline CDR1 and CDR2 sequences are SGHTA and FQGNSA. With V trimmed by 5 bases and J by 5 bases, 3 bases remained unmatched. For the CDR3, the DNA is TGTGCCAGCAGCAAAGGGACTAGCGGGGAGACCCAGTACTTC. It encodes CASSKGTSGETQYF.

This clone was counted a few times. The chain combines TRBV2 with TRBJ2-7; 11 nucleotides match TRBD1. The CDR3 is 13 residues long. Looked up from germline, CDR1 is SNHLY and CDR2 is FYNNEI. J lost 1 base, V lost 11 bases, and 4 bases had no gene match. CDR3 nucleotide sequence: TGTGCCTTTGGACAGGGGGCATCCTACGAGCAGTACTTC. Amino acids: CAFGQGASYEQYF.

The chain is built from TRBV7-9 and TRBJ2-5, with D tentatively TRBD2 (5 bases). Trimming cost V 0 bases and J 4 bases, with 12 bases left between them. The CDR3 totals 15 residues. Germline V lookup: CDR1 SEHNR, CDR2 FQNEAQ (reference sequence). The DNA for the CDR3 is TGTGCCAGCAGCTTAGCGGCCGGGATCGGAGAGACCCAGTACTTC. This codes for CASSLAAGIGETQYF.

There are a few counts of this clone. The V gene is TRBV7-3, the J gene TRBJ2-5; 7 bases agree with TRBD2. The CDR3 loop spans 15 amino acids. V lost 5 bases to trimming and J lost 5 bases; unmatched junction nucleotides: 11. The V gene's germline CDR1 is SGHTA and CDR2 FQGTGA. Here the CDR3 DNA reads TGTGCCAGCAGCAGAGGGACCATCGGGGGGGAGACCCAGTACTTC. As protein: CASSRGTIGGETQYF.

This clone was found a few times. The CDR3 loop reads CASSPRQTDPYEQYF. CDR3 nucleotides: TGTGCCAGCTCACCAAGGCAAACAGACCCCTACGAGCAGTACTTC. The genes are TRBV18 and TRBJ2-7; no clear D. CDR1 is KGHSH, CDR2 LQKENI, per germline. CDR3 length: 15 amino acids. Trimming took 2 bases from V and 2 from J, leaving 13 bases between them.

V usage is TRBV27 and J usage is TRBJ2-3; 12 bases fit TRBD2. This CDR3 is built from 13 residues. Germline lookup yields CDR1 MNHEY and CDR2 SMNVEV (reference sequence). The junction had 0 bases not matched to a gene; V was cut back by 6 bases and J by 5 bases. CDR3 bases: TGTGCCAGCAGGGGACTAGCGGGAGATACGCAGTATTTT. It is translated as CASRGLAGDTQYF.

The chain employs TRBV5-1 and TRBJ2-7; TRBD2 agrees at 13 bases. The germline gives CDR1 SGHRS, CDR2 YFSETQ. The CDR3 is made up of 16 amino acids. With V trimmed by 4 bases and J by 1 base, 5 bases remained unmatched. The DNA of the CDR3 is TGCGCCAGCAGCGGGGGACTAGCGGGAAGTTCCTACGAGCAGTACTTC. Translated, it gives CASSGGLAGSSYEQYF.

The chain carries TRBV7-3 and TRBJ2-3, with 10 bases lining up with TRBD2. CDR3 length: 16 amino acids. The V and J ends lost 3 bases and 5 bases, in that order; junction bases with no gene match: 8. CDR1 is SGHTA, CDR2 FQGTGA, per germline. The CDR3 sequence is CASSFVSGGARDTQYF. In DNA, the CDR3 is TGTGCCAGCAGCTTCGTGAGCGGGGGGGCCCGAGATACGCAGTATTTT.